These 31 T cell receptor beta chains were all obtained from the same sample, sequenced in a study of cytomegalovirus exposure and HLA in healthy donors. PCR employed 60 Vbeta and 13 Jbeta primers. The table came from immunoSEQ multiplex PCR; TCRdb's copy has only in-frame clones and leaves some out. There are 90,000 to 110,000 clones in the sample; under 80% occur only once, and 6.5% to 8.5% lies in the top ten. The sequenced sample consisted of PBMCs. The receptors originated from a woman in her forties or fifties in good health and CMV-seropositive.

The chain recombines TRBV7-3 with TRBJ2-2; TRBD2 matches at 9 bases. The V gene's germline CDR1 is SGHTA and CDR2 FQGTGA. The CDR3 sequence is 15 residues long. V gave up 5 bases and J gave up 4 bases; unmatched junction bases: 5. The CDR3 spells CASSTTSGPTGELFF. CDR3 nucleotide sequence: TGTGCCAGCAGCACGACTAGCGGCCCCACCGGGGAGCTGTTTTTT.

The chain has TRBV19 and TRBJ1-6; no definite D call. Trimming removed 7 bases at V and 7 bases at J, with 11 bases between. Germline CDR1 reads LNHDA; CDR2 reads SQIVND (reference sequence). The length of the CDR3 is 13 residues. This chain's CDR3 is CASKPGSNSPLHF. The DNA of the CDR3 is TGTGCCAGTAAACCGGGATCCAATTCACCCCTCCACTTT.

The chain uses TRBV7-2 and TRBJ2-2; 9 nucleotides agree with TRBD2. Germline-derived CDR1 and CDR2 are SGHTA and FQGNSA. With 2 bases clipped from V and 8 bases from J, the junction kept 9 bases outside the gene matches. The CDR3 covers 16 residues. This CDR3 is CASSLLAGGLWGELFF. The CDR3 nucleotides read TGTGCCAGCAGCTTACTCGCGGGGGGGCTGTGGGGGGAGCTGTTTTTT.

This sequence joins TRBV4-1 and TRBJ2-7, with 12 bases matching TRBD2. V shed 0 bases and J 0 bases; nucleotides not matched to a gene: 12. The CDR3 totals 20 residues. Germline loops: CDR1 MGHRA, CDR2 YSYEKL. The DNA for the CDR3 is TGCGCCAGCAGCCAAGACACTCTACTAGCGGGAGGTCCCAGCTCCTACGAGCAGTACTTC. Amino acid sequence: CASSQDTLLAGGPSSYEQYF.

This clone was counted only a few times. The chain links TRBV5-1 to TRBJ2-3; D gene ambiguous. Deletions cut 4 bases from V and 5 bases from J, with 11 bases between. This CDR3 spans 13 amino acids. The V gene's germline CDR1 is SGHRS and CDR2 YFSETQ. In nucleotides, the CDR3 is TGCGCCAGCAGCACAACCCTAGGAGATACGCAGTATTTT. It encodes CASSTTLGDTQYF.

V usage is TRBV28 and J usage is TRBJ1-3, with D perhaps matching TRBD1 (5 bases). Looked up from germline, CDR1 is MDHEN and CDR2 is SYDVKM. The CDR3 loop spans 17 amino acids. V lost 0 bases and J 2 bases, leaving 14 bases between the germline ends. The CDR3 spells CASSLWRQWVPGNTIYF. Written as DNA, the CDR3 is TGTGCCAGCAGTTTATGGAGACAGTGGGTACCTGGAAACACCATATATTTT.

The chain carries TRBV29-1 and TRBJ2-2; 11 bases are shared with TRBD2. Germline CDR1 reads SQVTM; CDR2 reads ANQGSEA. Unmatched junction bases numbered 13, after V lost 3 bases and J lost 7 bases. The CDR3 runs 17 residues. The CDR3 reads CSVERLAGRGGVGELFF. The CDR3 region has the DNA TGCAGCGTTGAGAGACTAGCGGGGCGGGGGGGGGTCGGGGAGCTGTTTTTT.

The chain links TRBV2 to TRBJ2-7; 8 nucleotides match TRBD1. The V gene's germline CDR1 is SNHLY and CDR2 FYNNEI. Trimming at V came to 0 bases and at J to 2 bases, leaving 3 bases not matched to a gene. The CDR3 totals 15 residues. CDR3 loop: CASSEARGRTYEQYF. The CDR3, as DNA: TGTGCCAGCAGTGAAGCCAGGGGGCGAACCTACGAGCAGTACTTC.

V and J are TRBV5-5 and TRBJ2-7; perhaps TRBD2 as D (5 bases). V was trimmed by 4 bases and J by 3 bases, leaving 17 bases between them. This CDR3 spans 15 amino acids. Germline V gene data show CDR1 as SGHKS and CDR2 as YYEKEE (reference sequence). CDR3 in amino acids: CASSLEGGGSYEQYF. Written as DNA, the CDR3 is TGTGCCAGCAGCCTGGAAGGAGGTGGTAGCTACGAGCAGTACTTC.

This clone was seen more than once but under ten times. The chain uses TRBV11-2 and TRBJ2-2; tentative D call: TRBD1 (6 bases). The germline V and J ends were trimmed by 1 base and 4 bases, with 10 bases remaining between them. The CDR3 totals 15 residues. In germline, CDR1 is SGHAT, CDR2 FQNNGV. The DNA of the CDR3 is TGTGCCAGCAGCTTAGTAGGGGGTAGCACCGGGGAGCTGTTTTTT. As protein: CASSLVGGSTGELFF.

The V call is TRBV5-1, the J call TRBJ2-7; 9 nucleotides align to TRBD1. This CDR3 is built from 14 residues. Losses at the gene ends were 4 bases for V and 0 bases for J; bases not matched to a gene: 2. Germline values: CDR1 SGHRS, CDR2 YFSETQ. The CDR3 here is CASSMTGGSYEQYF. CDR3 DNA sequence: TGCGCCAGCAGCATGACAGGGGGCTCCTACGAGCAGTACTTC.

This chain joins TRBV2 and TRBJ1-4, with 8 bases identical to TRBD1. Per germline, CDR1 SNHLY and CDR2 FYNNEI. The V gene end was trimmed by 8 bases and the J gene end by 6 bases; junction bases not matched to a gene: 5. The CDR3 sequence is 13 residues long. Written as DNA, the CDR3 is TGTGCCAGCGACAGGGGAGGGTATGAAAAACTGTTTTTT. This gives the protein CASDRGGYEKLFF.

As concerns this clone: The same CDR3 is also encoded by other DNA sequences in this sample. The chain employs TRBV5-1 and TRBJ2-3; D is perhaps TRBD1 (7 bases). This CDR3 contains 15 residues. Trimming stripped 2 bases from V and 3 bases from J, with 13 bases between. CDR1 is SGHRS, CDR2 YFSETQ, per germline. CDR3 nucleotide sequence: TGCGCCAGCAGCTTACCAGGGGGGTTAACAGATACGCAGTATTTT. Encoded protein: CASSLPGGLTDTQYF.

The chain links TRBV7-6 to TRBJ1-2, with TRBD1 identical over 10 bases. Germline V gives CDR1 SGHVS, CDR2 FNYEAQ. J lost 4 bases, V lost 5 bases, and 4 bases had no gene match. The CDR3 is made up of 14 amino acids. CDR3 in DNA: TGTGCCAGCAGCCCCGGACAGGGGGTCTATGGCTACACCTTC. Protein product: CASSPGQGVYGYTF.

V and J are TRBV5-4 and TRBJ2-5; the D gene is possibly TRBD2 (5 bases). V was shortened by 4 bases and J by 1 base, with 8 bases between the two germline ends. This CDR3 is built from 13 residues. CDR1 and CDR2 (germline): SGHNT, YYREEE (reference sequence). CDR3 loop: CASSRLAQETQYF. CDR3 DNA sequence: TGTGCCAGCAGCCGTCTAGCCCAAGAGACCCAGTACTTC.

The chain joins TRBV4-1 to TRBJ2-5, with D possibly matching TRBD2 (7 bases). CDR1 MGHRA and CDR2 YSYEKL come from the germline V gene. The V end lost 1 base, the J end lost 7 bases, and 16 bases lay between the germline ends. The CDR3 length is 15 residues. The CDR3 protein is CASSQAGGPQGTQYF. The CDR3 DNA reads as TGCGCCAGCAGCCAAGCGGGGGGCCCTCAGGGGACCCAGTACTTC.

The chain recombines TRBV7-6 with TRBJ1-4; TRBD1 might be the D (5 bases). Germline CDR1 is SGHVS and CDR2 is FNYEAQ. Trimming removed 6 bases from V and 5 bases from J, with 10 bases in between. The CDR3 consists of 13 residues. DNA of the CDR3: TGTGCCAGCAGGATCCGACAGAATGAAAAACTGTTTTTT. Translation: CASRIRQNEKLFF.

This clone was found a few times. The rearrangement uses TRBV29-1 and TRBJ2-7; tentatively, D is TRBD2 (6 bases). The CDR3 extends over 14 amino acids. CDR1 and CDR2 (germline): SQVTM, ANQGSEA. Trimming took off 4 bases at V and 3 bases at J, with 16 bases between the two ends. The CDR3 coding sequence is TGCAGCGTTGGGGGTGCGGGATTTAACTACGAGCAGTACTTC. It codes for CSVGGAGFNYEQYF.

This clone appeared once. This chain links TRBV28 with TRBJ1-2; 9 nucleotides match TRBD1. Germline CDR1 and CDR2: MDHEN and SYDVKM. CDR3 size: 13 residues. J gave up 4 bases and V 8 bases, and 5 bases lay outside the gene matches. The chain's CDR3 is CASRGQGLYGYTF. CDR3 nucleotide sequence: TGTGCCAGCCGGGGACAGGGCCTCTATGGCTACACCTTC.

J is TRBJ2-7 and V is TRBV5-1; 11 nucleotides match TRBD2. The CDR3 runs to 16 residues. Germline V gene data show CDR1 as SGHRS and CDR2 as YFSETQ. The V gene end was trimmed by 4 bases and the J gene end by 7 bases; junction bases not matched to a gene: 13. CDR3 sequence: CASSPRSSGRDREQYF. For the CDR3, the DNA is TGCGCCAGCAGCCCCCGTAGTAGCGGGAGGGATCGGGAGCAGTACTTC.

This clone was observed a few times. The CDR3 DNA reads TGTGCCAGCAGTTACACCGCCGGGACAGGGGAGGAGACCCAGTACTTC. This codes for CASSYTAGTGEETQYF. This sequence joins TRBV6-6 and TRBJ2-5; 10 positions agree with TRBD1. CDR1 is MNHNY, CDR2 SVGAGI, per germline (reference sequence). V shed 2 bases, J shed 5 bases, and the junction held 8 bases outside the gene matches. CDR3 length: 16 residues.

Here the CDR3 DNA reads TGTGCCAGCAGTACCTCCGGGACAGGGGGCGATGGCTACACCTTC. It encodes CASSTSGTGGDGYTF. This chain joins TRBV9 and TRBJ1-2, with 12 nucleotides matching TRBD1. V shed 5 bases and J 6 bases; nucleotides not matched to a gene: 8. Germline V gene sequence: CDR1 SGDLS, CDR2 YYNGEE. There are 15 residues in the CDR3.

The CDR3 loop is CGSGTSGTSTDTQYF. The CDR3 DNA reads as TGCGGTTCCGGGACTAGCGGGACTAGCACAGATACGCAGTATTTT. The chain uses TRBV29-1 and TRBJ2-3, with 13 bases that match TRBD2. The germline V gene has CDR1 SQVTM and CDR2 ANQGSEA. The length of the CDR3 is 15 residues.

This clone was seen only once. The chain couples TRBV6-1 to TRBJ2-3; 9 bases fit TRBD1. This CDR3 spans 17 amino acids. Germline trimming cut 2 bases from V and 5 bases from J; bases unmatched to any gene: 11. Per the germline V gene, CDR1 is MNHNS and CDR2 is SASEGT. CDR3 residues: CASSEPLRDRVGDTQYF. Here the CDR3 DNA reads TGTGCCAGCAGTGAACCTCTCCGGGACAGGGTGGGAGATACGCAGTATTTT.

This clone was detected only once. This chain joins TRBV27 and TRBJ2-1; D is uncertain. The CDR3 covers 15 residues. Trimming left V 9 bases short and J 3 bases short, with 18 bases between. Germline V gives CDR1 MNHEY, CDR2 SMNVEV (reference sequence). The CDR3 here is CASGRVSVLYNEQFF. For the CDR3, the DNA is TGTGCCAGTGGCCGGGTTTCCGTACTCTACAATGAGCAGTTCTTC.

V gene TRBV7-2 combines with J gene TRBJ2-3; 12 positions match TRBD2. The CDR3 sequence is 14 residues long. The germline V gene encodes CDR1 SGHTA and CDR2 FQGNSA. With 5 bases clipped from V and 6 bases from J, the junction kept 3 bases outside the gene matches. Written as DNA, the CDR3 is TGTGCCAGCAGCCTGGGACTAGCGGGTGATACGCAGTATTTT. Protein: CASSLGLAGDTQYF.

This clone was detected only a few times. The V and J genes are TRBV7-8 and TRBJ2-5, with D maybe TRBD1 (6 bases). The CDR3 loop spans 13 amino acids. V was shortened by 5 bases and J by 1 base, with 8 bases between the two germline ends. Germline CDR1 is SGHVS and CDR2 is FQNEAQ. The CDR3 DNA sequence: TGTGCCAGCAGCCGGGACACCCAAGAGACCCAGTACTTC. Translation: CASSRDTQETQYF.

V and J are TRBV11-2 and TRBJ1-5; D ambiguous. The germline V gene has CDR1 SGHAT and CDR2 FQNNGV. This CDR3 spans 12 amino acids. Trimming left V 5 bases short and J 11 bases short, with 13 bases between. The CDR3 sequence is CASSEREGAQHF. The CDR3 bases are TGTGCCAGCAGCGAGAGGGAGGGCGCCCAGCATTTT.

The CDR3 protein is CASTSTGGPGEQFF. In nucleotides, the CDR3 is TGTGCCAGCACCTCAACGGGAGGGCCCGGTGAGCAGTTCTTC. The gene calls are TRBV5-4 and TRBJ2-1, with 8 nucleotides matching TRBD2. Germline V lookup: CDR1 SGHNT, CDR2 YYREEE (reference sequence). The CDR3 totals 14 residues. With 6 bases clipped from V and 9 bases from J, the junction kept 11 bases outside the gene matches.

The chain joins TRBV7-2 to TRBJ1-5; no firm D call. This CDR3 region has 14 residues. Trimming left V 1 base short and J 4 bases short, with 8 bases between. Germline V lookup: CDR1 SGHTA, CDR2 FQGNSA. CDR3 amino acids: CASSLGSTNQPQHF. The CDR3 bases are TGTGCCAGCAGCTTAGGGTCAACAAATCAGCCCCAGCATTTT.

J is TRBJ1-2 and V is TRBV7-9; TRBD1 is a possible D gene (5 bases). V lost 5 bases to trimming and J lost 6 bases, with 13 bases between them. This CDR3 is 13 amino acids long. Germline CDR1 and CDR2: SEHNR and FQNEAQ (reference sequence). DNA of the CDR3: TGTGCCAGCAGCCCTACCAGGGTAAATGGCTACACCTTC. Translating gives CASSPTRVNGYTF.